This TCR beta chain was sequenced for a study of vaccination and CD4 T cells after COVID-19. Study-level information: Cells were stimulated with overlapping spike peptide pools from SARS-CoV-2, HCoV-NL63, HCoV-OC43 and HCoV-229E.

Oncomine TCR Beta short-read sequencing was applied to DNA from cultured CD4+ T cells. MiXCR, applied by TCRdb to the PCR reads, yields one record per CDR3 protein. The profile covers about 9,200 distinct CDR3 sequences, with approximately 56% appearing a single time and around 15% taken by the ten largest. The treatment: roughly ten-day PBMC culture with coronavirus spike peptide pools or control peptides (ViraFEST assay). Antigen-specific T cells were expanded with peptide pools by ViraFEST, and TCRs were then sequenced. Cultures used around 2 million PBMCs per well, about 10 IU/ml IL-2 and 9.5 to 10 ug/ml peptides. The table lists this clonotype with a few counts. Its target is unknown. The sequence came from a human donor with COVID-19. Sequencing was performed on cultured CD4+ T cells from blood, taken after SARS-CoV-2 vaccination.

The CDR3 protein is CSASLDRGRQPQHF. For the CDR3, the DNA is TGCAGTGCTAGTCTGGACAGGGGCCGGCAGCCCCAGCATTTT. V usage is TRBV20-1 and J usage is TRBJ1-5, with TRBD1 matching over 9 bases. With V trimmed by 3 bases and J by 7 bases, 7 bases remained unmatched. Germline V gene sequence: CDR1 DFQATT, CDR2 SNEGSKA (reference sequence). The CDR3 runs 14 residues.